This entry lists 12 T cell receptor beta chains sequenced from one sample in a study of T cells after yellow fever vaccination (dated by TCRdb to about 2019). Libraries were built with 5' RACE. TCRdb shows the sequencer as Illumina HiSeq 2500. The public sequencing data were trimmed at Q25 with fastp and processed into clonotypes with MiXCR by TCRdb, which kept only in-frame beta chains. All rows with the same CDR3 protein become a single entry with the most common DNA and genes. Within this sample are approximately 70,000 distinct CDR3 sequences, with over 6% of them counted one time only. The ten biggest clones cover about 40% of the sample. Interpreted using the paper, the treatment or condition label stands for: live attenuated yellow fever vaccine strain. The source material was CD8+ T cells sorted from PBMCs, sampled about 41 days after the first yellow fever vaccination. These receptors were obtained from a man younger than 35 who received the YFV17D yellow fever vaccine.

This clonotype has at least ten counts. This rearrangement joins TRBV9 to TRBJ1-1, with D maybe TRBD1 (6 bases). V was clipped by 6 bases and J by 3 bases, with 15 bases between them. CDR1 is SGDLS and CDR2 is YYNGEE in the germline V gene. This CDR3 has 14 residues. The CDR3: CASTERGEYTEAFF. DNA of the CDR3: TGTGCCAGCACCGAAAGGGGGGAGTACACTGAAGCTTTCTTT. The whole variable domain, remainder taken from reference TRBV9 and TRBJ1-1, is DSGVTQTPKHLITATGQRVTLRCSPRSGDLSVYWYQQSLDQGLQFLIQYYNGEERAKGNILERFSAQQFPDLHSELNLSSLELGDSALYFCASTERGEYTEAFFGQGTRLTVV.

This clonotype was seen ten or more times. The gene calls are TRBV11-2 and TRBJ2-4; 9 positions agree with TRBD1. Germline V gives CDR1 SGHAT, CDR2 FQNNGV. The length of the CDR3 is 17 residues. The V segment lost 0 bases and the J segment 1 base; nucleotides outside the gene matches: 4. CDR3 sequence reads: CASSLEDRGFAKNIQYF. The CDR3 DNA reads TGTGCCAGCAGCTTAGAAGACAGGGGGTTTGCCAAAAACATTCAGTACTTC.

This clonotype was counted many times. J is TRBJ2-7 and V is TRBV5-1; D unresolved. The CDR3 consists of 14 residues. CDR1 and CDR2 from the germline V gene are SGHRS and YFSETQ. The germline V and J ends were trimmed by 0 bases and 2 bases, with 9 bases remaining between them. CDR3 amino acids: CASSLVPETYEQYF. Written as DNA, the CDR3 is TGCGCCAGCAGCTTGGTGCCGGAAACCTACGAGCAGTACTTC. Full variable domain (rest looked up from reference TRBV5-1 and TRBJ2-7): KAGVTQTPRYLIKTRGQQVTLSCSPISGHRSVSWYQQTPGQGLQFLFEYFSETQRNKGNFPGRFSGRQFSNSRSEMNVSTLELGDSALYLCASSLVPETYEQYFGPGTRLTVT.

This clonotype has ten or more counts. The chain joins TRBV6-5 to TRBJ2-3; TRBD1 is a possible D gene (5 bases). CDR1 MNHEY and CDR2 SVGAGI come from the germline V gene. The V end lost 1 base, the J end lost 6 bases, and 14 bases lay between the germline ends. This CDR3 is built from 15 residues. As DNA, the CDR3 is TGTGCCAGCAGTTACTTAGGGGCCACCCAGGATACGCAGTATTTT. Amino acids: CASSYLGATQDTQYF.

There are many counts of this clonotype. V and J are TRBV7-3 and TRBJ2-7; D is uncertain. Germline V gene lookup returns CDR1 SGHTA and CDR2 FQGTGA. CDR3 length: 11 residues. V lost 5 bases and J lost 1, with 3 bases in between. The CDR3 DNA reads TGTGCCAGCAGCCCGTCCTACGAGCAGTACGTC. Its translation: CASSPSYEQYV.

This clonotype has at least ten counts. In DNA form, the CDR3 reads TGCGCCAGCGGGACAGGGGTATACGAGCAGTACTTC. This gives the protein CASGTGVYEQYF. This chain joins TRBV10-2 and TRBJ2-7; TRBD1 aligns across 10 bases. V shed 8 bases and J 4 bases; nucleotides not matched to a gene: 2. CDR1 and CDR2 from the germline V gene are WSHSY and SAAADI. The CDR3 sequence is 12 residues long.

This clonotype was picked up many times. The V gene is TRBV9, the J gene TRBJ2-3, with 9 bases identical to TRBD2. The trim removed 4 bases at V and 6 bases at J, leaving 12 bases unmatched. CDR1 and CDR2 (germline): SGDLS, YYNGEE. CDR3 length equals 16 residues. The CDR3 is CASSLGGTSTTDTQYF. CDR3 nucleotides: TGTGCCAGCAGCCTTGGGGGGACTAGCACGACGGATACGCAGTATTTT.

In its sample, this clonotype was seen many times. The rearrangement uses TRBV6-1 and TRBJ2-3; 10 bases line up with TRBD2. V was pared by 6 bases and J by 5 bases, with 5 bases of the junction left unmatched. This CDR3 spans 14 amino acids. The germline V gene has CDR1 MNHNS and CDR2 SASEGT. The CDR3 sequence is CASSQRGGLDTQYF. Written as DNA, the CDR3 is TGTGCCAGCAGCCAGCGGGGGGGCCTAGATACGCAGTATTTT.

This clonotype turned up a few times. V is TRBV6-5 and J is TRBJ1-2; D possibly corresponds to TRBD1 (6 bases). This CDR3 has 15 amino acids. The V and J ends lost 1 base and 8 bases respectively, with 17 bases between them. Germline CDR1 reads MNHEY; CDR2 reads SVGAGI. The CDR3 spells CASSYFAAGAGGYTF. In nucleotides, the CDR3 is TGTGCCAGCAGTTACTTTGCCGCAGGGGCGGGAGGCTACACCTTC.

This clonotype was detected ten times or more. The chain combines TRBV2 with TRBJ2-3; the match to TRBD1 covers 7 bases. With V trimmed by 4 bases and J by 1 base, 11 bases remained unmatched. The CDR3 covers 17 residues. Germline values: CDR1 SNHLY, CDR2 FYNNEI. The CDR3 protein is CASSVAAQGRGTDTQYF. In nucleotides, the CDR3 is TGTGCCAGCAGTGTAGCAGCACAGGGGAGAGGCACAGATACGCAGTATTTT.

Ten or more counts support this clonotype. The chain carries TRBV7-9 and TRBJ2-2; 8 bases fit TRBD1. This CDR3 region has 16 residues. Germline values: CDR1 SEHNR, CDR2 FQNEAQ (reference sequence). V lost 5 bases to trimming and J lost 0 bases; unmatched junction nucleotides: 5. This CDR3 reads CASSDLDRANTGELFF. The DNA for the CDR3 is TGTGCCAGCAGCGACCTGGACAGGGCGAACACCGGGGAGCTGTTTTTT.

This clonotype was detected many times. The chain is built from TRBV7-2 and TRBJ2-3, with D perhaps assigned TRBD1 or TRBD2 (5 bases each). V lost 5 bases, J lost 0 bases, and 15 bases lay in between. The CDR3 consists of 16 residues. Germline CDR1 SGHTA, CDR2 FQGNSA. CDR3 DNA sequence: TGTGCCAGCAGCCCTGAACTTCGGGGCAGCACAGATACGCAGTATTTT. Residues: CASSPELRGSTDTQYF.